Shown below are 27 T cell receptor beta chains from a single sample sequenced in a study of T cell changes during pregnancy in multiple sclerosis. Using immunoSEQ multiplex PCR, the repertoire was profiled, and TCRdb retains in-frame clones only, with some absent. This sample has nearly 45,000 clones, with 95% to 97% found just once. Here the sequenced sample was peripheral blood, taken in the second trimester of pregnancy. These receptor sequences come from a female donor with multiple sclerosis, enrolled in a pregnancy study.

V is TRBV5-4 and J is TRBJ2-2; 15 positions agree with TRBD2. From germline, CDR1 is SGHNT and CDR2 YYREEE (reference sequence). J lost 6 bases, V lost 0 bases, and 3 bases had no gene match. The CDR3 sequence is 17 residues long. CDR3 coding DNA: TGTGCCAGCAGCTTGGGGACTAGCGGGGGGGCCCCCGGGGAGCTGTTTTTT. Residues: CASSLGTSGGAPGELFF.

The rearrangement links TRBV28 to TRBJ2-3; D possibly corresponds to TRBD2 (7 bases). The CDR3 spans 17 residues. Germline CDR1 MDHEN, CDR2 SYDVKM. Trimming took 6 bases from V and 0 from J, leaving 19 bases between them. The CDR3 here is CASSLPSGGLSTDTQYF. Here the CDR3 DNA reads TGTGCCAGCAGCCTACCGTCGGGGGGCCTTAGCACAGATACGCAGTATTTT.

This chain uses TRBV19 with TRBJ2-5, with a weak D call TRBD2 (6 bases). The CDR3 is made up of 17 amino acids. Trimming removed 4 bases from V and 7 bases from J, with 25 bases in between. Germline CDR1 and CDR2: LNHDA and SQIVND (reference sequence). CDR3 coding DNA: TGTGCCAGTAGTAGCCCCCCCCAAACCTCATTGGAGGGGACCCAGTACTTC. Encoded protein: CASSSPPQTSLEGTQYF.

The genes are TRBV5-4 and TRBJ1-3; TRBD1 agrees at 8 bases. V lost 4 bases to trimming and J lost 1 base; unmatched junction nucleotides: 7. This CDR3 has 16 residues. Germline-derived CDR1 and CDR2 are SGHNT and YYREEE (reference sequence). This CDR3 is CASSLGQGWSGNTIYF. DNA of the CDR3: TGTGCCAGCAGCCTAGGACAGGGCTGGTCTGGAAACACCATATATTTT.

The chain recombines TRBV28 with TRBJ2-4; the match to TRBD2 covers 8 bases. V lost 2 bases to trimming and J lost 9 bases; unmatched junction nucleotides: 9. Looked up from germline, CDR1 is MDHEN and CDR2 is SYDVKM. The CDR3 length is 15 residues. CDR3 amino acids: CASSLRAAGEGIQYF. DNA of the CDR3: TGTGCCAGCAGTTTAAGGGCAGCGGGGGAGGGCATTCAGTACTTC.

V usage is TRBV2 and J usage is TRBJ1-2; 8 bases are a match to TRBD1. The ends lost 4 bases at V and 4 bases at J; junction bases unmatched: 8. CDR3 length equals 15 residues. CDR1 SNHLY and CDR2 FYNNEI come from the germline V gene. The CDR3 protein is CASSGLAGGSYGYTF. CDR3 coding DNA: TGTGCCAGCAGTGGTTTGGCAGGGGGCTCCTATGGCTACACCTTC.

The J gene is TRBJ2-7, the V gene TRBV27; D unresolved. CDR1 is MNHEY and CDR2 is SMNVEV in the germline V gene (reference sequence). Trimming pared 3 bases from V and 0 bases from J, leaving 9 bases between. The CDR3 extends over 14 amino acids. As DNA, the CDR3 is TGTGCCAGCAGTTTTAAGACTGGCTCCTACGAGCAGTACTTC. This sequence encodes CASSFKTGSYEQYF.

The gene calls are TRBV28 and TRBJ2-2; 10 nucleotides match TRBD2. Germline V gene data show CDR1 as MDHEN and CDR2 as SYDVKM. The CDR3 runs 14 residues. Trimming cost V 7 bases and J 4 bases; bases outside gene matches: 3. The CDR3 loop reads CASKPSGSTGELFF. DNA for the CDR3: TGTGCCAGCAAACCTAGCGGGAGCACCGGGGAGCTGTTTTTT.

The rearrangement links TRBV18 to TRBJ2-7; 8 nucleotides align to TRBD1. Germline V gene lookup returns CDR1 KGHSH and CDR2 LQKENI. This CDR3 is 16 amino acids long. Trimming removed 3 bases from V and 0 bases from J; junction bases left unmatched: 7. The CDR3: CASSPQWDRISYEQYF. CDR3 bases: TGTGCCAGCTCACCCCAGTGGGACAGGATCTCCTACGAGCAGTACTTC.

The V and J genes are TRBV29-1 and TRBJ2-6; 7 bases align to TRBD1. The CDR3 has 15 amino acids. Losses at the gene ends were 1 base for V and 1 base for J; bases not matched to a gene: 1. CDR1 SQVTM and CDR2 ANQGSEA come from the germline V gene. The CDR3: CSVEARGSGANVLTF. The CDR3 DNA reads TGCAGCGTTGAAGCCAGGGGGTCTGGGGCCAACGTCCTGACTTTC.

The chain carries TRBV18 and TRBJ2-3, with 7 bases matching TRBD2. Germline trimming cut 3 bases from V and 3 bases from J; bases unmatched to any gene: 6. This CDR3 is built from 15 residues. Per the germline V gene, CDR1 is KGHSH and CDR2 is LQKENI. For the CDR3, the DNA is TGTGCCAGCTCACCTGGACTAGGTGAGACAGATACGCAGTATTTT. Its translation is CASSPGLGETDTQYF. Complete variable domain (other parts from reference TRBV18 and TRBJ2-3): NAGVMQNPRHLVRRRGQEARLRCSPMKGHSHVYWYRQLPEEGLKFMVYLQKENIIDESGMPKERFSAEFPKEGPSILRIQQVVRGDSAAYFCASSPGLGETDTQYFGPGTRLTVL.

V usage is TRBV4-3 and J usage is TRBJ1-4; D unresolved. Germline V lookup: CDR1 LGHNA, CDR2 YSLEER. Deletions cut 1 base from V and 7 bases from J, with 13 bases between. The CDR3 spans 15 residues. CDR3: CASSQAGGLGEKLFF. In DNA form, the CDR3 reads TGCGCCAGCAGCCAAGCGGGAGGGCTTGGTGAAAAACTGTTTTTT.

This chain links TRBV5-1 with TRBJ2-3, with 8 bases matching TRBD2. V trimming: 2 bases; J trimming: 2 bases; junction bases outside the gene matches: 4. The CDR3 spans 15 residues. Germline V gene lookup returns CDR1 SGHRS and CDR2 YFSETQ. The CDR3 nucleotides read TGCGCCAGCAGCTTCGGGAGGGGGTTCACAGATACGCAGTATTTT. It encodes CASSFGRGFTDTQYF.

The J gene is TRBJ2-3, the V gene TRBV18; the match to TRBD2 covers 7 bases. The CDR3 covers 15 residues. Germline trimming cut 3 bases from V and 3 bases from J; bases unmatched to any gene: 6. Germline V gives CDR1 KGHSH, CDR2 LQKENI. DNA for the CDR3: TGTGCCAGCTCACCCCGAAGCGGGGAAACAGATACGCAGTATTTT. It is translated as CASSPRSGETDTQYF.

In regard to this clone: At one end the junction does not follow the germline gene, possibly because of a read error. The chain is built from TRBV2 and TRBJ1-2; D is unresolved. Looked up from germline, CDR1 is SNHLY and CDR2 is FYNNEI. The CDR3 spans 15 residues. In DNA, the CDR3 is TGTGCCACCAGTACCCCTGACACCTACATTTATGGCTACACCTTC. Encoded protein: CATSTPDTYIYGYTF.

The chain couples TRBV6-1 to TRBJ2-5; the match to TRBD2 covers 8 bases. Germline trimming cut 2 bases from V and 8 bases from J; bases unmatched to any gene: 7. This CDR3 is 14 amino acids long. Germline CDR1 reads MNHNS; CDR2 reads SASEGT. In DNA form, the CDR3 reads TGTGCCAGCAGTGAAAGGGCTAGCGGGCGCACCCAGTACTTC. As protein: CASSERASGRTQYF.

The V and J genes are TRBV11-2 and TRBJ2-7; D call uncertain. Per the germline V gene, CDR1 is SGHAT and CDR2 is FQNNGV. V was pared by 3 bases and J by 7 bases, with 10 bases between. This CDR3 region has 12 residues. CDR3 coding DNA: TGTGCCAGCAGCTTTAGTCGAGCAGAGCAGTACTTC. Amino acid sequence: CASSFSRAEQYF.

The CDR3 loop is CARSSDRGVEKLFF. CDR3 DNA: TGTGCCAGAAGCTCCGACAGGGGTGTTGAAAAACTGTTTTTT. The chain uses TRBV5-3 and TRBJ1-4; the match to TRBD1 covers 8 bases. TRBV5-3 carries the ORF label, with uncertain function. Trimming removed 3 bases from V and 7 bases from J; junction bases left unmatched: 5. The CDR3 is made up of 14 amino acids.

This rearrangement joins TRBV11-2 to TRBJ2-2; 12 bases are shared with TRBD1. J lost 3 bases, V lost 6 bases, and 11 bases had no gene match. The CDR3 loop spans 18 amino acids. CDR1 and CDR2 (germline): SGHAT, FQNNGV. The chain's CDR3 is CASRPGTGGARDTGELFF. The CDR3 region has the DNA TGTGCCAGCAGGCCCGGGACAGGGGGCGCTCGGGACACCGGGGAGCTGTTTTTT.

The rearrangement joins TRBV6-5 to TRBJ1-2; TRBD1 aligns across 7 bases. V trimming: 6 bases; J trimming: 4 bases; junction bases outside the gene matches: 11. The V gene's germline CDR1 is MNHEY and CDR2 SVGAGI. This CDR3 is built from 15 residues. As DNA, the CDR3 is TGTGCCAGCAGCGGACGCGAGACAGGGATCTATGGCTACACCTTC. It specifies CASSGRETGIYGYTF.

The chain recombines TRBV18 with TRBJ2-3; D perhaps matches TRBD2 (7 bases). From germline, CDR1 is KGHSH and CDR2 LQKENI. The CDR3 length is 15 residues. V was cut by 0 bases and J by 4 bases, with 11 bases left in between. The chain's CDR3 is CASSPPGGLADTQYF. CDR3 DNA sequence: TGTGCCAGCTCACCACCCGGGGGGCTTGCAGATACGCAGTATTTT.

The rearrangement joins TRBV19 to TRBJ1-5, with D possibly matching TRBD1 (6 bases). Trimming stripped 7 bases from V and 0 bases from J, with 22 bases between. The germline gives CDR1 LNHDA, CDR2 SQIVND (reference sequence). This CDR3 has 18 amino acids. The CDR3 loop reads CASTRGGGLGYSNQPQHF. The CDR3 region has the DNA TGTGCCAGTACCCGAGGGGGGGGATTAGGATATAGCAATCAGCCCCAGCATTTT.

This sequence joins TRBV5-1 and TRBJ2-3, with 15 bases lining up with TRBD2. Unmatched junction bases numbered 7, after V lost 2 bases and J lost 0 bases. The CDR3 is 19 amino acids. Germline CDR1 SGHRS, CDR2 YFSETQ. The CDR3 is CASSLRGTSGGPSTDTQYF. CDR3 nucleotide sequence: TGCGCCAGCAGCTTACGAGGGACTAGCGGGGGGCCTAGCACAGATACGCAGTATTTT.

This chain joins TRBV7-9 and TRBJ1-4; 9 bases map to TRBD1. The J segment lost 8 bases and the V segment lost 4 bases, leaving 5 bases of the junction unmatched. CDR1 and CDR2 (germline): SEHNR, FQNEAQ (reference sequence). The CDR3 covers 14 residues. CDR3 sequence (DNA): TGTGCCAGCAGCTCGACCGGGACAGGGGAAAAACTGTTTTTT. It is translated as CASSSTGTGEKLFF. Variable domain in full (rest from reference TRBV7-9 and TRBJ1-4): DTGVSQNPRHKITKRGQNVTFRCDPISEHNRLYWYRQTLGQGPEFLTYFQNEAQLEKSRLLSDRFSAERPKGSFSTLEIQRTEQGDSAMYLCASSSTGTGEKLFFGSGTQLSVL.

The V and J genes are TRBV9 and TRBJ2-1, with D perhaps matching TRBD1 (5 bases). Germline V gene data show CDR1 as SGDLS and CDR2 as YYNGEE. The CDR3 runs 15 residues. Trimming stripped 1 base from V and 7 bases from J, with 15 bases between. CDR3 region: CASSVSASKGNEQFF. The CDR3 DNA reads TGTGCCAGCAGCGTATCGGCTAGTAAGGGGAATGAGCAGTTCTTC.

This chain connects TRBV5-1 to TRBJ2-4; D is perhaps TRBD1 (5 bases). The CDR3 is 14 amino acids. V gave up 1 base and J gave up 6 bases, with 11 bases separating them. Germline V lookup: CDR1 SGHRS, CDR2 YFSETQ. CDR3: CASSLSGLGNIQYF. DNA of the CDR3: TGCGCCAGCAGCTTGTCAGGGCTGGGAAACATTCAGTACTTC.

The chain combines TRBV27 with TRBJ2-1; 8 bases fit TRBD2. The CDR3 is 15 residues long. The ends lost 6 bases at V and 1 base at J; junction bases unmatched: 5. CDR1 and CDR2 (germline): MNHEY, SMNVEV (reference sequence). Here the CDR3 reads CASRTGGGSYNEQFF. The CDR3 bases are TGTGCCAGCAGGACAGGCGGGGGGTCCTACAATGAGCAGTTCTTC.